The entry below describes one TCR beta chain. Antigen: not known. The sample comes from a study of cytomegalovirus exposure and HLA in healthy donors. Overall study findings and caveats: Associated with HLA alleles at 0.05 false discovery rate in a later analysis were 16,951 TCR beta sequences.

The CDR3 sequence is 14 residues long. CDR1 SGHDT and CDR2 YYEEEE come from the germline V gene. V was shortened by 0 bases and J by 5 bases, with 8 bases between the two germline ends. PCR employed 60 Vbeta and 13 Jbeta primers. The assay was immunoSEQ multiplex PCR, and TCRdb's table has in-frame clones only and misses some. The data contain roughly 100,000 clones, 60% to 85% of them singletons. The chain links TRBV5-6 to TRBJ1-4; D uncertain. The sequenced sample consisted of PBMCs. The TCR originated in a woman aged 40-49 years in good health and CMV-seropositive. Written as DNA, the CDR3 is TGTGCCAGCAGCTTGGAGAGGCTAAATGAAAAACTGTTTTTT. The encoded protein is CASSLERLNEKLFF.